A single sample is the source of the 21 T cell receptor beta chains below, sequenced in a study of OX40 agonist ivuxolimab in advanced cancers. Sequenced by immunoSEQ multiplex PCR; TCRdb stores in-frame clones only, minus some. The sample lists tens of thousands of clones, 85% to 90% occurring once. The input for sequencing was CD4+ or CD8+ T cells sorted from blood, taken in a trial of the OX40 agonist ivuxolimab. These receptors originate from an adult with an advanced solid tumor such as melanoma, head and neck, liver or kidney cancer.

This clone was counted a single time. This chain joins TRBV2 and TRBJ2-1; 8 nucleotides agree with TRBD2. Looked up from germline, CDR1 is SNHLY and CDR2 is FYNNEI. Trimming took 8 bases from V and 5 from J; bases not matched to a gene: 8. The CDR3 totals 14 residues. In nucleotides, the CDR3 is TGTGCCAGCGGGGAGGGACTAGTTCACAATGAGCAGTTCTTC. This gives the protein CASGEGLVHNEQFF.

The chain joins TRBV9 to TRBJ2-3; no reliable D call. Germline V gives CDR1 SGDLS, CDR2 YYNGEE. The CDR3 length is 12 residues. Trimming stripped 8 bases from V and 0 bases from J, with 7 bases between. CDR3 in amino acids: CASSSSTDTQYF. CDR3 coding DNA: TGTGCCAGTTCCTCTAGCACAGATACGCAGTATTTT.

The V gene is TRBV5-1, the J gene TRBJ2-5, with 11 bases aligning to TRBD2. The V segment lost 0 bases and the J segment 5 bases; nucleotides outside the gene matches: 6. The CDR3 loop spans 16 amino acids. Per the germline V gene, CDR1 is SGHRS and CDR2 is YFSETQ. For the CDR3, the DNA is TGCGCCAGCAGCTTGGGGTTAGCGGGAGGGAGCGAGACCCAGTACTTC. Translated: CASSLGLAGGSETQYF.

This rearrangement joins TRBV19 to TRBJ2-7; either TRBD1 or TRBD2 may fit D (5 bases each). The CDR3 is 16 residues long. Germline V gene data show CDR1 as LNHDA and CDR2 as SQIVND (reference sequence). Deletions cut 0 bases from V and 2 bases from J, with 14 bases between. This chain's CDR3 is CASSIDLGTGTYEQYF. The DNA of the CDR3 is TGTGCCAGTAGTATAGATTTAGGGACGGGGACCTACGAGCAGTACTTC.

V gene TRBV2 combines with J gene TRBJ2-1; the match to TRBD2 covers 11 bases. J gave up 9 bases and V 2 bases, and 6 bases lay outside the gene matches. CDR3 length: 15 amino acids. Germline CDR1 is SNHLY and CDR2 is FYNNEI. The CDR3 DNA follows: TGTGCCAGCAGTGAAATTAGCGGGAGGGGAGGTGAGCAGTTCTTC. This codes for CASSEISGRGGEQFF. The entire variable domain, with the rest obtained from reference TRBV2 and TRBJ2-1, is as follows: EPEVTQTPSHQVTQMGQEVILRCVPISNHLYFYWYRQILGQKVEFLVSFYNNEISEKSEIFDDQFSVERPDGSNFTLKIRSTKLEDSAMYFCASSEISGRGGEQFFGPGTRLTVL.

The sample holds one count of this clone. The V call is TRBV2, the J call TRBJ2-7; TRBD1 aligns across 11 bases. Germline V gene sequence: CDR1 SNHLY, CDR2 FYNNEI. The V gene end was trimmed by 6 bases and the J gene end by 0 bases; junction bases not matched to a gene: 1. The CDR3 has 14 residues. In DNA, the CDR3 is TGTGCCAGCAGGGACAGGGGGCACTCCTACGAGCAGTACTTC. Residues: CASRDRGHSYEQYF.

This clone was seen just once. V gene TRBV28 combines with J gene TRBJ1-5; no clear D. CDR3 length: 15 amino acids. Between the trimmed V and J ends, which lost 6 bases and 7 bases, there was a span of 19 bases. Germline V lookup: CDR1 MDHEN, CDR2 SYDVKM. Here the CDR3 reads CASRTLLGRTQPQHF. The CDR3, as DNA: TGTGCCAGCAGGACCCTTTTAGGGAGGACCCAGCCCCAGCATTTT.

This clone was seen a handful of times. The CDR3 reads CASSGTGNEKLFF. CDR3 in DNA: TGTGCCAGCTCCGGGACAGGGAATGAAAAACTGTTTTTT. This chain links TRBV2 with TRBJ1-4, with 9 bases matching TRBD1. This CDR3 is built from 13 residues. Trimming cost V 8 bases and J 5 bases; bases outside gene matches: 3. Per germline, CDR1 SNHLY and CDR2 FYNNEI.

V is TRBV19 and J is TRBJ1-1, with no clear D. CDR1 and CDR2 (germline): LNHDA, SQIVND (reference sequence). The CDR3 has 15 residues. Deletions cut 5 bases from V and 0 bases from J, with 13 bases between. CDR3 in amino acids: CASSPGRTMNTEAFF. CDR3 nucleotide sequence: TGTGCCAGTAGTCCCGGACGGACCATGAACACTGAAGCTTTCTTT.

The chain uses TRBV7-2 and TRBJ2-4, with D unclear. Germline-derived CDR1 and CDR2 are SGHTA and FQGNSA. CDR3 length equals 13 residues. With 1 base removed from V and 7 bases from J, the gap between germline ends came to 8 bases. CDR3 in DNA: TGTGCCAGCAGCTTAGAGCATAGGAACATTCAGTACTTC. Encoded protein: CASSLEHRNIQYF.

DNA for the CDR3: TGTGCCCTCAGGGGACTAGCGGCCAGCAATGAGCAGTTCTTC. Translating it yields CALRGLAASNEQFF. J is TRBJ2-1 and V is TRBV6-1, with 11 bases lining up with TRBD2. Trimming removed 11 bases from V and 6 bases from J; junction bases left unmatched: 9. CDR1 and CDR2 from the germline V gene are MNHNS and SASEGT. This CDR3 has 14 residues.

The chain combines TRBV5-4 with TRBJ1-1, with a tentative D call TRBD1 (6 bases). V was cut by 6 bases and J by 11 bases, with 17 bases left in between. The CDR3 contains 12 residues. Germline assignment: CDR1 SGHNT and CDR2 YYREEE (reference sequence). The DNA of the CDR3 is TGTGCCAGCACGGCGGGGGGGCTGGACGCTTTCTTT. It translates to CASTAGGLDAFF. The entire variable domain, with the rest obtained from reference TRBV5-4 and TRBJ1-1, is as follows: ETGVTQSPTHLIKTRGQQVTLRCSSQSGHNTVSWYQQALGQGPQFIFQYYREEENGRGNFPPRFSGLQFPNYSSELNVNALELDDSALYLCASTAGGLDAFFGQGTRLTVV.

The chain carries TRBV19 and TRBJ2-2, with 9 positions matching TRBD1. Trimming cost V 3 bases and J 4 bases; bases outside gene matches: 9. The CDR3 is 17 residues long. CDR1 LNHDA and CDR2 SQIVND come from the germline V gene (reference sequence). CDR3 residues: CASSIRAGQGTTGELFF. DNA of the CDR3: TGTGCCAGTAGTATTAGGGCGGGACAGGGTACCACCGGGGAGCTGTTTTTT.

In DNA, the CDR3 is TGTGCCAGCAGCTTAAGTGTTAATGAAAAACTGTTTTTT. Residues: CASSLSVNEKLFF. The J gene is TRBJ1-4, the V gene TRBV7-9; no clear D gene. Germline V gene sequence: CDR1 SEHNR, CDR2 FQNEAQ (reference sequence). Trimming stripped 2 bases from V and 4 bases from J, with 5 bases between. The CDR3 runs to 13 residues.

J is TRBJ2-1 and V is TRBV7-9, with D possibly being TRBD2 (5 bases). V lost 6 bases, J lost 9 bases, and 9 bases lay in between. The germline V gene has CDR1 SEHNR and CDR2 FQNEAQ (reference sequence). The CDR3 sequence is 11 residues long. The CDR3 bases are TGTGCCAGCAGACTTGCGGGTGAGCAGTTCTTC. This encodes CASRLAGEQFF.

The J gene is TRBJ1-4, the V gene TRBV30, with no clear D. Germline CDR1 GTSNPN, CDR2 SVGIG (reference sequence). This CDR3 is 13 amino acids long. V gave up 5 bases and J gave up 1 base, with 8 bases separating them. The CDR3 nucleotides read TGTGCCTGGTGGTCAGAAACTAATGAAAAACTGTTTTTT. Translating gives CAWWSETNEKLFF.

The V call is TRBV14, the J call TRBJ2-1; TRBD2 agrees at 15 bases. Per the germline V gene, CDR1 is SGHDN and CDR2 is FVKESK. The CDR3 is 18 amino acids. The trim removed 4 bases at V and 7 bases at J, leaving 11 bases unmatched. The CDR3 sequence is CASSLGLAGGLHRNEQFF. In DNA form, the CDR3 reads TGTGCCAGCAGCCTAGGACTAGCGGGAGGGCTCCATAGGAATGAGCAGTTCTTC.

The chain links TRBV28 to TRBJ1-4, with D maybe TRBD1 (6 bases). Trimming left V 3 bases short and J 7 bases short, with 15 bases between. Per the germline V gene, CDR1 is MDHEN and CDR2 is SYDVKM. This CDR3 is built from 15 residues. The chain's CDR3 is CASSLQTGFGEKLFF. CDR3 sequence (DNA): TGTGCCAGCAGTTTGCAAACAGGGTTTGGTGAAAAACTGTTTTTT.

The V call is TRBV25-1, the J call TRBJ2-1, with 8 bases identical to TRBD2. The CDR3 extends over 16 amino acids. Germline loops: CDR1 MGHDK, CDR2 SYGVNS. V was pared by 8 bases and J by 4 bases, with 13 bases of the junction left unmatched. CDR3 in DNA: TGTGCCAGCCAAACTAAGCGGGAGTTAGGGTACAATGAGCAGTTCTTC. It codes for CASQTKRELGYNEQFF.

The rearrangement joins TRBV21-1 to TRBJ2-5. TRBV21-1 is noted as a pseudogene. The CDR3 consists of 16 residues. The CDR3 DNA reads as TGTGCCAGCAGCACCCGCCGGGCCCATAGCTCAGAGACCCAGTACTTC. Its protein is CASSTRRAHSSETQYF.

The CDR3 DNA reads as TGTGCCAGCAGCTTATCGTTGGGGACAGGGTGGAATGAGCAGTTCTTC. Translated, it gives CASSLSLGTGWNEQFF. The chain links TRBV7-9 to TRBJ2-1, with 9 bases aligning to TRBD1. Germline CDR1 SEHNR, CDR2 FQNEAQ (reference sequence). This CDR3 spans 16 amino acids. The J segment lost 7 bases and the V segment lost 2 bases, leaving 9 bases of the junction unmatched.